These 15 T cell receptor beta chains were sequenced from one sample in a study of response to subunit inactivated influenza vaccine. TCRdb re-called the RT-PCR reads through MiXCR, storing one row per CDR3 protein. Of about 700,000 distinct CDR3 sequences detected, roughly 14% appear once; the ten largest clones hold 5.5% to 7%. The material was PBMCs from blood, obtained 14 to 15 days before vaccination. Every receptor here comes from a man over 45 who received an inactivated influenza vaccine.

Concerning this clonotype: The junction differs from germline at one of its ends, possibly a read error. The chain has TRBV6-2 or TRBV6-3 and TRBJ2-7; D possibly corresponds to TRBD2 (5 bases). The CDR3 extends over 13 amino acids. Germline-derived CDR1 and CDR2 are MNHEY and SVGEGT. The CDR3 spells CASSYSIRFAGDF. CDR3 DNA sequence: TGTGCCAGCAGTTACTCGATCAGGTTTGCGGGCGACTTC.

This clonotype was seen just once. This rearrangement joins TRBV9 to TRBJ1-1; a possible D gene is TRBD1 (5 bases). Germline-derived CDR1 and CDR2 are SGDLS and YYNGEE. The CDR3 is 15 amino acids. Trimming pared 0 bases from V and 2 bases from J, leaving 11 bases between. The CDR3 DNA follows: TGTGCCAGCAGCGTAGGGGGGGGAAGCAACACTGAAGCTTTCTTT. Translating it yields CASSVGGGSNTEAFF.

V and J are TRBV20-1 and TRBJ1-2; maybe TRBD1 (6 bases). The V end was cut by 4 bases, the J end by 9 bases, with 15 bases between. Germline lookup yields CDR1 DFQATT and CDR2 SNEGSKA (reference sequence). The CDR3 spans 12 residues. Here the CDR3 DNA reads TGCAGTGCTATAGGGGGGGTAGAGAGCTACACCTTC. Its translation: CSAIGGVESYTF.

Of note for this clonotype: This may come from a read error, since a much larger clone is one base off. The chain joins TRBV7-2 to TRBJ2-7; D possibly corresponds to TRBD1 (5 bases). The germline V gene has CDR1 SGHTA and CDR2 FQGNSA. V gave up 8 bases and J gave up 6 bases, with 17 bases separating them. The CDR3 covers 13 residues. The CDR3 DNA is TGTGCCAGCCGTCAAAAAGGGGCCCTCGAGCAGTACTTC. It codes for CASRQKGALEQYF.

The chain joins TRBV10-3 to TRBJ2-3; D gene unclear. The ends were cut back, 2 bases at V and 6 bases at J, with 6 bases in the middle. Germline V gives CDR1 ENHRY, CDR2 SYGVKD. This CDR3 has 12 residues. This CDR3 is CAISEKGDTQYF. CDR3 nucleotides: TGTGCCATCAGTGAGAAAGGGGATACGCAGTATTTT.

Only a few counts were recorded for this clonotype. The chain employs TRBV7-2 and TRBJ2-1; 7 nucleotides agree with TRBD2. Germline CDR1 SGHTA, CDR2 FQGNSA. V shed 5 bases and J 9 bases; nucleotides not matched to a gene: 16. CDR3 size: 16 residues. In DNA form, the CDR3 reads TGTGCCAGCAGCGCGATCCCCCGACTAGCAGGAACTGAGCAGTTCTTC. Translating gives CASSAIPRLAGTEQFF. Full variable domain (rest looked up from reference TRBV7-2 and TRBJ2-1): GAGVSQSPSNKVTEKGKDVELRCDPISGHTALYWYRQSLGQGLEFLIYFQGNSAPDKSGLPSDRFSAERTGGSVSTLTIQRTQQEDSAVYLCASSAIPRLAGTEQFFGPGTRLTVL.

This clonotype was detected many times. V is TRBV12-3 or TRBV12-4 and J is TRBJ2-7; a weak D match, TRBD2 (5 bases). The V gene lost 2 bases and the J gene lost 4 bases, with 6 bases spanning the gap. The CDR3 has 12 residues. CDR3 protein: CASSLRDYEQYF. In nucleotides, the CDR3 is TGTGCCAGCAGTTTACGGGATTACGAGCAGTACTTC.

The gene calls are TRBV7-9 and TRBJ1-2; TRBD1 agrees at 12 bases. CDR3 length: 13 amino acids. The germline V gene has CDR1 SEHNR and CDR2 FQNEAQ (reference sequence). Unmatched junction bases numbered 8, after V lost 6 bases and J lost 12 bases. The CDR3 DNA follows: TGTGCCAGCAGGCCCGGGACAGGGGGCGCCGACACCTTC. It yields the protein CASRPGTGGADTF.

This rearrangement joins TRBV28 to TRBJ2-7; 10 bases are a match to TRBD2. Germline values: CDR1 MDHEN, CDR2 SYDVKM. V lost 4 bases and J lost 3; bases outside the gene matches: 6. There are 15 residues in the CDR3. CDR3 DNA: TGTGCCAGCAGTTCAAAAGCGGGGGGGCACTACGAGCAGTACTTC. It specifies CASSSKAGGHYEQYF. Full variable domain (remainder filled in from reference TRBV28 and TRBJ2-7): DVKVTQSSRYLVKRTGEKVFLECVQDMDHENMFWYRQDPGLGLRLIYFSYDVKMKEKGDIPEGYSVSREKKERFSLILESASTNQTSMYLCASSSKAGGHYEQYFGPGTRLTVT.

In its sample, this clonotype was seen many times. The gene calls are TRBV20-1 and TRBJ2-7, with 11 nucleotides matching TRBD2. This CDR3 contains 13 residues. CDR1 and CDR2 (germline): DFQATT, SNEGSKA (reference sequence). Unmatched junction bases numbered 3, after V lost 4 bases and J lost 4 bases. Here the CDR3 DNA reads TGCAGTGCTACGCCTAGCGGGAGGTACGAGCAGTACTTC. Encoded protein: CSATPSGRYEQYF.

Only a few counts were recorded for this clonotype. The chain links TRBV2 to TRBJ2-2; 8 positions match TRBD1. The CDR3 consists of 14 residues. J gave up 4 bases and V 7 bases, and 5 bases lay outside the gene matches. Germline V CDR1 and CDR2: SNHLY, FYNNEI. This CDR3 reads CASTETGVTGELFF. The DNA for the CDR3 is TGTGCCAGCACCGAGACAGGGGTCACCGGGGAGCTGTTTTTT. Supplemented by reference TRBV2 and TRBJ2-2, the full variable domain reads EPEVTQTPSHQVTQMGQEVILRCVPISNHLYFYWYRQILGQKVEFLVSFYNNEISEKSEIFDDQFSVERPDGSNFTLKIRSTKLEDSAMYFCASTETGVTGELFFGEGSRLTVL.

The rearrangement links TRBV5-1 to TRBJ2-7; 16 positions match TRBD2. CDR1 SGHRS and CDR2 YFSETQ come from the germline V gene. CDR3 length: 18 amino acids. V dropped 3 bases and J dropped 2; count of bases not matched to a gene: 8. CDR3 sequence: CASSSLGLAGGFTYEQYF. Written as DNA, the CDR3 is TGCGCCAGCAGCTCCCTGGGACTAGCGGGAGGGTTTACCTACGAGCAGTACTTC.

This clonotype has ten or more counts. The chain joins TRBV5-6 to TRBJ2-3; D is uncertain. The CDR3 extends over 14 amino acids. Trimming took 4 bases from V and 2 from J, leaving 11 bases between them. Per germline, CDR1 SGHDT and CDR2 YYEEEE. CDR3 protein: CASSQRFSTDTQYF. The CDR3 DNA follows: TGTGCCAGCAGCCAGCGCTTTTCCACAGATACGCAGTATTTT.

The genes are TRBV20-1 and TRBJ2-5; D is possibly TRBD2 (5 bases). V lost 2 bases and J 5 bases, leaving 6 bases between the germline ends. The CDR3 spans 11 residues. The germline CDR1 and CDR2 sequences are DFQATT and SNEGSKA (reference sequence). The DNA of the CDR3 is TGCAGTGCTAGACTAGCTGAGACCCAGTACTTC. The encoded protein is CSARLAETQYF.

The rearrangement joins TRBV28 to TRBJ1-5, with D possibly being TRBD1 (5 bases). V lost 7 bases, J lost 3 bases, and 13 bases lay in between. This CDR3 is 14 amino acids long. The germline V gene encodes CDR1 MDHEN and CDR2 SYDVKM. This chain's CDR3 is CASTQGRTNQPQHF. DNA of the CDR3: TGTGCCAGCACCCAGGGCCGAACCAATCAGCCCCAGCATTTT.